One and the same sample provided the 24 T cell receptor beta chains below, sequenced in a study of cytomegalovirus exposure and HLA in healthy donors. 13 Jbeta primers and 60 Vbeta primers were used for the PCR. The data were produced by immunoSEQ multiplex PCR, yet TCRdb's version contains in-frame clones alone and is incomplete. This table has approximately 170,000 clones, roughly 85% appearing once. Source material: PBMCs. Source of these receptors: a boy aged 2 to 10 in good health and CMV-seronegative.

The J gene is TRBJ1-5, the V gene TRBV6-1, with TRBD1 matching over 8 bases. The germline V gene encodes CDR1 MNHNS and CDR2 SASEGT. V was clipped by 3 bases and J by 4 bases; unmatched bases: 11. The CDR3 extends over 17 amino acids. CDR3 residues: CASSDWEGQGGNQPQHF. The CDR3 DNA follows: TGTGCCAGCAGTGACTGGGAAGGACAGGGCGGAAATCAGCCCCAGCATTTT.

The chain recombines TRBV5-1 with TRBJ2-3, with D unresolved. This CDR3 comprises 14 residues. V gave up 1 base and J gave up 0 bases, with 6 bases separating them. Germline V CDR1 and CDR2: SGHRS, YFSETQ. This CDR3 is CASSLHSSTDTQYF. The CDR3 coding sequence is TGCGCCAGCAGCTTGCACAGCAGCACAGATACGCAGTATTTT.

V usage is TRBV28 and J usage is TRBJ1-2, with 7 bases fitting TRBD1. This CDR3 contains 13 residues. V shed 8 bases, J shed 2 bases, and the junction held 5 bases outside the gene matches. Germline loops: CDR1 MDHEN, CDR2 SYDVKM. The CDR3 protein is CASRGTENYGYTF. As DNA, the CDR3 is TGTGCCAGCCGTGGGACAGAGAACTATGGCTACACCTTC.

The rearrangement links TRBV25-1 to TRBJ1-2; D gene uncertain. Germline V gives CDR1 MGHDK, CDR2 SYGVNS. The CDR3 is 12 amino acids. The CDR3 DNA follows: TGTCCGAGGACGGGAAATGACTATGGCTACACCTTC. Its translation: CPRTGNDYGYTF.

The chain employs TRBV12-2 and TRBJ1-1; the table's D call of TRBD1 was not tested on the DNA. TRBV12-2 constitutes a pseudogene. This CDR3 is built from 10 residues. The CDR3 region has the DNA TGTGCAAGTCGCTTAGGGCCAGCTTTCTTT. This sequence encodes CASRLGPAFF.

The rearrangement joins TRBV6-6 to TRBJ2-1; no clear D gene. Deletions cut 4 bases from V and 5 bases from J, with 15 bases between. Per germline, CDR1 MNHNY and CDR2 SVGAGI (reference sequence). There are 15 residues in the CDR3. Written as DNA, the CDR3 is TGTGCCAGCAGTTCCCCGCGGTCACCGAACAATGAGCAGTTCTTC. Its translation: CASSSPRSPNNEQFF.

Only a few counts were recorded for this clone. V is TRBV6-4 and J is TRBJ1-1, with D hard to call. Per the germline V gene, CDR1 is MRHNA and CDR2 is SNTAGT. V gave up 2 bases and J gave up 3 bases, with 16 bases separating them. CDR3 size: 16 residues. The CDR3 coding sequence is TGTGCCAGCAGTGACAGCCGTCCGTCCCGGGACACTGAAGCTTTCTTT. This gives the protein CASSDSRPSRDTEAFF.

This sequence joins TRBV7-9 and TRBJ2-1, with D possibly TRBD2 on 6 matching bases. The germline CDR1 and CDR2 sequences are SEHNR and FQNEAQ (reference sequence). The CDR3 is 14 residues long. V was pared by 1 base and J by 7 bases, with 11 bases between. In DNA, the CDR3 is TGTGCCAGCAGCTTAGGGCTAGCGCAGAATGAGCAGTTCTTC. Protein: CASSLGLAQNEQFF.

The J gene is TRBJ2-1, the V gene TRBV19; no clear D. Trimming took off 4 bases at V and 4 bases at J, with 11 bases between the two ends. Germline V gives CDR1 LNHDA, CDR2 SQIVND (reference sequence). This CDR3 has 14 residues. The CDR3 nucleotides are TGTGCCAGTAGTAATATGAGTTATTACAATGAGCAGTTCTTC. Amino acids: CASSNMSYYNEQFF. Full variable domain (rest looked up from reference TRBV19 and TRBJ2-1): DGGITQSPKYLFRKEGQNVTLSCEQNLNHDAMYWYRQDPGQGLRLIYYSQIVNDFQKGDIAEGYSVSREKKESFPLTVTSAQKNPTAFYLCASSNMSYYNEQFFGPGTRLTVL.

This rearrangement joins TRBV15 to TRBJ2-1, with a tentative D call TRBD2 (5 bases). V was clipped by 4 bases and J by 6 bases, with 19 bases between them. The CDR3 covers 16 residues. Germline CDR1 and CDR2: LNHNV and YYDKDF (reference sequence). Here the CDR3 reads CATSIIPERAGNEQFF. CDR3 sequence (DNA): TGTGCCACCAGCATAATTCCGGAGCGCGCGGGCAATGAGCAGTTCTTC.

CDR3 coding DNA: TGTGCCAGCACCAGGGATGACATTCAGTACTTC. It codes for CASTRDDIQYF. The chain links TRBV2 to TRBJ2-4; D is possibly TRBD1 (5 bases). V was cut by 7 bases and J by 8 bases, with 9 bases left in between. The CDR3 has 11 residues. Germline lookup yields CDR1 SNHLY and CDR2 FYNNEI. Drawing the rest from reference TRBV2 and TRBJ2-4, the complete variable domain is EPEVTQTPSHQVTQMGQEVILRCVPISNHLYFYWYRQILGQKVEFLVSFYNNEISEKSEIFDDQFSVERPDGSNFTLKIRSTKLEDSAMYFCASTRDDIQYFGAGTRLSVL.

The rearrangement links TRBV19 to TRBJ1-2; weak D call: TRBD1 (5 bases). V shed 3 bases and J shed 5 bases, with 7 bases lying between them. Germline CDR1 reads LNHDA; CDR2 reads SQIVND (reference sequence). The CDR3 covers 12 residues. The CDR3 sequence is CASSMSGYGYTF. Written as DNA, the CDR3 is TGTGCCAGTAGTATGTCAGGGTATGGCTACACCTTC.

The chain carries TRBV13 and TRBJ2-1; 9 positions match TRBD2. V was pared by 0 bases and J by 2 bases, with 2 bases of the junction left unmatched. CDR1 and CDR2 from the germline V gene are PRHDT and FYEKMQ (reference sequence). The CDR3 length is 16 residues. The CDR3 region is CASSLGLAGPYNEQFF. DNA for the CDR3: TGTGCCAGCAGCTTAGGCCTAGCGGGACCCTACAATGAGCAGTTCTTC. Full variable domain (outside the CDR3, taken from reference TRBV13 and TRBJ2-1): AAGVIQSPRHLIKEKRETATLKCYPIPRHDTVYWYQQGPGQDPQFLISFYEKMQSDKGSIPDRFSAQQFSDYHSELNMSSLELGDSALYFCASSLGLAGPYNEQFFGPGTRLTVL.

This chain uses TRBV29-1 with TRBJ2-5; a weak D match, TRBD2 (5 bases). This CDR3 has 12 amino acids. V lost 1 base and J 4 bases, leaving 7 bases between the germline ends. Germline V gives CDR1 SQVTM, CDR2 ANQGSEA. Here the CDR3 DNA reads TGCAGCGTTGAAGGGAGGCTAGAGACCCAGTACTTC. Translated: CSVEGRLETQYF.

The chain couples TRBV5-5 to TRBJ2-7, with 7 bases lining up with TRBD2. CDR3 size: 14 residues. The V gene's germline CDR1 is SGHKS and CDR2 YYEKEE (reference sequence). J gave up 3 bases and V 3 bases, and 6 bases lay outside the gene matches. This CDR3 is CASSSRLAGYEQYV. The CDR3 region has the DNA TGTGCCAGCAGCTCTAGACTAGCAGGCTACGAGCAGTACGTC.

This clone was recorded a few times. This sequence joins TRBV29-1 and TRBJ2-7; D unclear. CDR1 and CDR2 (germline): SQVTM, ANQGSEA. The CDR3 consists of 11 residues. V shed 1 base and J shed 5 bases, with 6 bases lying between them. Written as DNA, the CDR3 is TGCAGCGTTGAAGGGCCCAACGAGCAGTACTTC. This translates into CSVEGPNEQYF.

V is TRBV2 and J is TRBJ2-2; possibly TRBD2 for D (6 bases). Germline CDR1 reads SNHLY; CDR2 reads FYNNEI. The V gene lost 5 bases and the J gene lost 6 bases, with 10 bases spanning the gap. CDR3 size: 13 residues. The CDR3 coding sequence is TGTGCCAGCAGTATAGGGGAGGCCGGGGAGCTGTTTTTT. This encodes CASSIGEAGELFF.

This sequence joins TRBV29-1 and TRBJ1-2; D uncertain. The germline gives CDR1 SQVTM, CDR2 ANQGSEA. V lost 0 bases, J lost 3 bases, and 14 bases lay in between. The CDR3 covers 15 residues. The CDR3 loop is CSVEDPTLADYGYTF. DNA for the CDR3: TGCAGCGTTGAAGATCCCACCTTAGCGGACTATGGCTACACCTTC.

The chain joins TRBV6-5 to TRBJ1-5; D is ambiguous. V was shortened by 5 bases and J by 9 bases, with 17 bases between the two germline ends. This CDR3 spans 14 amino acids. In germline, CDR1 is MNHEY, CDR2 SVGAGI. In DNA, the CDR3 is TGTGCCAGCAGTATTTCTTGGACTGATCGGCCCCAGCATTTT. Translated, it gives CASSISWTDRPQHF.

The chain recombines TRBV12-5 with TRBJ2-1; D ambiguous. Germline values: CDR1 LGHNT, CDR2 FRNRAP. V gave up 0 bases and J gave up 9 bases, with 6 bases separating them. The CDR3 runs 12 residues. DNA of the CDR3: TGTGCTAGTGGTTTGGTACCTACTGAGCAGTTCTTC. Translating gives CASGLVPTEQFF.

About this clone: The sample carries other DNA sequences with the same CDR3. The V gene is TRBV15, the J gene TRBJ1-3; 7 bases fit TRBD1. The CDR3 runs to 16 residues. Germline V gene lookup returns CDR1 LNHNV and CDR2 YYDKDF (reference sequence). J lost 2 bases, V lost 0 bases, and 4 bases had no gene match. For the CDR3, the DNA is TGTGCCACCAGCAGAGACCTTCAGGGGGCTGGAAACACCATATATTTT. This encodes CATSRDLQGAGNTIYF.

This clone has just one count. In nucleotides, the CDR3 is TGTGCCAGCACCTTTAGGGGGGCTAGCGGGAAAGAGACCCAGTACTTC. Translation gives CASTFRGASGKETQYF. This rearrangement joins TRBV7-8 to TRBJ2-5, with 9 nucleotides matching TRBD2. The CDR3 totals 16 residues. The V segment lost 7 bases and the J segment 3 bases; nucleotides outside the gene matches: 12. CDR1 is SGHVS and CDR2 is FQNEAQ in the germline V gene.

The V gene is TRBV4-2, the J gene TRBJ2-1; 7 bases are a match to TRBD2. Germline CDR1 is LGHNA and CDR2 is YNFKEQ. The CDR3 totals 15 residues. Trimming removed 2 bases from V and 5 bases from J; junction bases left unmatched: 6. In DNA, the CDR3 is TGTGCCAGCAGCCAATTTACCAGCGGGGACAATGAGCAGTTCTTC. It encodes CASSQFTSGDNEQFF.

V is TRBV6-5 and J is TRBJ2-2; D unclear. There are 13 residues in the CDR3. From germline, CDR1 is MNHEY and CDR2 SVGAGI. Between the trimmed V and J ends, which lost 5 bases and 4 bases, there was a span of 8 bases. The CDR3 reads CASSESSTGELFF. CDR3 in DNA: TGTGCCAGCAGTGAATCGAGCACCGGGGAGCTGTTTTTT.